A selection of T cell receptor beta chains follows, all from one sample in a study of T cells after yellow fever vaccination. Using its own MiXCR run on the 5' RACE reads, TCRdb lists one record per CDR3 protein. The sample shows 200,000 to 300,000 distinct CDR3 sequences, 3.6% of them seen only once. The sample was PBMCs, taken 15 days after the yellow fever booster vaccination. The receptors come from a man younger than 30 who received the YFV17D yellow fever vaccine. Each CDR3 is given with its conserved first and last residue.

CDR3 protein	V gene	J gene
CASSTGTGGSYNEQFF	TRBV18	TRBJ2-1
CASSPPFKTDTQYF	TRBV18	TRBJ2-3
CASSLSGPNQPQHF	TRBV7-8	TRBJ1-5
CSARDYGSGANVLTF	TRBV20-1	TRBJ2-6
CASVGDSYEQYF	TRBV10-2	TRBJ2-7
CASSVDQGSTSPLHF	TRBV5-1	TRBJ1-6
CASSPRGGEGTQYF	TRBV9	TRBJ2-3
CSALLAGGTETQYF	TRBV20-1	TRBJ2-5
CASSWATEAFF	TRBV5-5	TRBJ1-1
CASSMGGGGIDEQFF	TRBV19	TRBJ2-1
CASSPGPPGQMYEQYF	TRBV7-2	TRBJ2-7
CASSLSGTGANEKLFF	TRBV27	TRBJ1-4
CASSLTHRVIYF	TRBV28	TRBJ1-3
CSVEGSSGDRTDTQYF	TRBV29-1	TRBJ2-3
CAIRETDQETQYF	TRBV10-3	TRBJ2-5
CATSPDTSNQPQHF	TRBV7-2	TRBJ1-5
CSVSGGTISSYNEQFF	TRBV29-1	TRBJ2-1
CASSYSVGLRTDTQYF	TRBV6-5	TRBJ2-3
CASSAGPANTEAFF	TRBV7-2	TRBJ1-1
CATSPASSNYGYTF	TRBV10-3	TRBJ1-2
CASSQDLGQPQHF	TRBV3-1	TRBJ1-5
CATPDLPQETQYF	TRBV4-3	TRBJ2-5